These T cell receptor beta chains were read from a single sample in a study of CD8 T cells in Susac syndrome. A single record per CDR3 protein comes from TCRdb applying MiXCR to the immunoSEQ multiplex PCR reads. This table holds 150,000 or so distinct CDR3 sequences, about 94% found once. Sequenced input: CD8+ T cells from PBMCs. The receptors were sampled from a human donor with multiple sclerosis. Each CDR3 is given with its conserved first and last residue. A D gene is named only where the DNA matches it firmly. Where a row states a size, it is once, few, many or the class of an expanded clone; other rows omit it.

.	TRBJ1-4	.	TRBV4-1	TGCGCCAGCAGCCAAGAACTGGGGATACTGTTTTTT	CASSQELGILFF
.	TRBJ2-7	.	TRBV13	TGTGCCAGCAGCTCGCGGGACACCTACGAGCAGTACTTC	CASSSRDTYEQYF
.	TRBJ1-5	.	TRBV4-2	TGTGCCAGCAGCCAAACGTTGGGACAGCCCCAGCATTTT	CASSQTLGQPQHF
.	TRBJ2-2	.	TRBV5-1	TGCGCCAGCAGCGAAGAAGGGGGAAAGGGCACCGGGGAGCTGTTTTTT	CASSEEGGKGTGELFF
.	TRBJ2-7	.	TRBV20-1	TGCAGTGCTAGAGATCCGGGCCTCCTGACTTCCTACGAGCAGTACTTC	CSARDPGLLTSYEQYF
.	TRBJ2-7	.	TRBV7-8	TGTGCCAGCAGCCCCGGGGTGTCTTACGAGCAGTACTTC	CASSPGVSYEQYF
.	TRBJ1-5	TRBD1	TRBV12-3/TRBV12-4	TGTGCCAGCAGCTTAGGGACAGAGCCCCAGCATTTT	CASSLGTEPQHF
.	TRBJ2-5	.	TRBV5-1	TGCGCCAGCAGCTATCCGGGAGCCCAAGAGACCCAGTACTTC	CASSYPGAQETQYF
.	TRBJ1-6	.	TRBV12-3/TRBV12-4	TGTGCCAGCAGCCAAATACCCCTCCACTTT	CASSQIPLHF
.	TRBJ1-2	.	TRBV30	TGTGCCTGGAGTGACGGGACCCGCTATGGCTACACCTTC	CAWSDGTRYGYTF
.	TRBJ2-7	.	TRBV7-9	TGTGCCAGCAGCTACCCCACGACAGGAACGCCTACCTACGAGCAGTACTTC	CASSYPTTGTPTYEQYF
.	TRBJ2-7	.	TRBV7-2	TGTGCCAGCAGCCCGGAGGGACGCCTAACCTACGAGCAGTACTTC	CASSPEGRLTYEQYF
.	TRBJ1-2	.	TRBV14	TGTGCCAGCAGCCTAAGGGACTCGGGCTATGGCTACACCTTC	CASSLRDSGYGYTF
.	TRBJ2-1	.	TRBV9	TGTGCCAGCAGCGTAGGGGCAGGGGCGAGGGCTGAGCAGTTCTTC	CASSVGAGARAEQFF
.	TRBJ1-1	.	TRBV24-1	TGTGCCACCAAGTCGCCGACGGGGGCTGAAGCTTTCTTT	CATKSPTGAEAFF
.	TRBJ1-4	.	TRBV7-9	TGTGCCAGCAGCGGTCCGAGGGAGGAAAAACTGTTTTTT	CASSGPREEKLFF
once	TRBJ1-4	TRBD1	TRBV12-3/TRBV12-4	TGTGCCAGCAGTTTAGCAGGGGGCGAAGAAAAACTGTTTTTT	CASSLAGGEEKLFF
.	TRBJ2-5	.	TRBV5-4	TGTGCCAGCAGCCCGACAGACCAAGAGACCCAGTACTTC	CASSPTDQETQYF
.	TRBJ2-7	TRBD2	TRBV27	TGTGCCAGCAGGTGGACTAGTGGGAGGGAGCAGTACTTC	CASRWTSGREQYF
once	TRBJ1-6	.	TRBV30	TGTGCCTGGAGTGAGGCTCCCAGCAATTCACCCCTCCACTTT	CAWSEAPSNSPLHF
.	TRBJ1-1	TRBD1	TRBV9	TGTGCCAGCAGCGTGGGACAGAAGAACACTGAAGCTTTCTTT	CASSVGQKNTEAFF
once	TRBJ2-2	TRBD1	TRBV7-9	TGTGCCACCGACGGACAGGGAGGGCTGTTTTTT	CATDGQGGLFF
.	TRBJ2-3	.	TRBV5-1	TGCGCCAGCAGCTTCCGAGGTGGAGGTAGAGAAGATACGCAGTATTTT	CASSFRGGGREDTQYF
.	TRBJ1-1	TRBD1	TRBV4-3	TGCGCCAGCAGCCAACAGATCGACAGGGGGGAAGCTTTCTTT	CASSQQIDRGEAFF
.	TRBJ2-7	.	TRBV6-6	TGTGCCAGCAGTTACTCACTTCGGGGGCCGCCGGGGCAGTACTTC	CASSYSLRGPPGQYF
.	TRBJ2-7	TRBD2	TRBV9	TGTGCCAGCAGCGGGGGACTAGCTTCCTACGAGCAGTACTTC	CASSGGLASYEQYF
.	TRBJ2-1	.	TRBV20-1	TGCAGTGCTAGAGACGGAATGGGGGGATGGGACAATGAGCAGTTCTTC	CSARDGMGGWDNEQFF
.	TRBJ2-1	.	TRBV7-9	TGTGCCAGCAGCCCAATAAATGAGCAGTTCTTC	CASSPINEQFF
.	TRBJ2-7	.	TRBV14	TGTGCCAGCAGCCAAGCGCGCAAGGGGGAGCAGTACTTC	CASSQARKGEQYF
.	TRBJ2-7	.	TRBV7-2	TGTGCCAGCAGCTCCCCCGAGGAGGGGGGCTACGAGCAGTACTTC	CASSSPEEGGYEQYF
once	TRBJ2-1	TRBD1	TRBV7-8	TGTGCCAGCAGAGGAAGCAGGGGGCTAGTTAACAATGAGCAGTTCTTC	CASRGSRGLVNNEQFF
.	TRBJ2-7	TRBD1	TRBV20-1	TGCAGTGCTAGATCGACGGGACAGGGGTCCCTCGAGCAGTACTTC	CSARSTGQGSLEQYF
.	TRBJ1-1	.	TRBV2	TGTGCCAGCTATCCCGGCACTGAAGCTTTCTTT	CASYPGTEAFF
.	TRBJ1-5	.	TRBV15	TGTGCCACCAGCAGAGTAGGGGCACAACAGCCCCAGCATTTT	CATSRVGAQQPQHF
.	TRBJ1-2	.	TRBV20-1	TGCAGTGCACCCCGGACAGAGAACTATGGCTACACCTTC	CSAPRTENYGYTF
.	TRBJ2-7	.	TRBV20-1	TGCAGTGCTAGGTCCAGTCGCTCCTACGAGCAGTACTTC	CSARSSRSYEQYF
.	TRBJ2-1	TRBD2	TRBV6-4	TGTGCCAGCAGTGACCGACTAGCGGGGGGGCATGAGCAGTTCTTC	CASSDRLAGGHEQFF
once	TRBJ2-7	.	TRBV14	TGTGCCAGCAGCCATGAACGTGGGTCCTCCTACGAGCAGTACTTC	CASSHERGSSYEQYF
.	TRBJ2-3	TRBD2	TRBV6-2/TRBV6-3	TGTGCCAGCAGTGGGACTAGTAGGGCGGCGAATACGCAGTATTTT	CASSGTSRAANTQYF
.	TRBJ2-7	TRBD1	TRBV20-1	TGCAGTGCTGGACAGGAATACTACGAGCAGTACTTC	CSAGQEYYEQYF
.	TRBJ2-7	.	TRBV9	TGTGCCAGCAGCCCAAAAGGGGGTGGGTACTACGAGCAGTACTTC	CASSPKGGGYYEQYF